The present T cell receptor beta chain was sequenced within a study of shared clonotypes between healthy human individuals. The study's findings and limits: Only blood was sampled, and tissue TCR repertoires likely differ from blood ones. In a handful of donors, around 5% of naive CD4 clonotypes appeared in common.

Terminally differentiated effector memory CD45RA+ cells were excluded from the naive CD8 cells, which were CD45RO-negative and positively selected for CCR7. V lost 6 bases, J lost 7 bases, and 12 bases lay in between. The CDR3 runs to 13 residues. In germline, CDR1 is LNHNV, CDR2 YYDKDF (reference sequence). Per sorted-subset replicate PCR, input was 150 to 250 ng DNA, representing 30,000 to 35,000 T cell genomes. Libraries were prepared by immunoSEQ multiplex PCR; TCRdb keeps only in-frame clonotypes and omits some of them. The repertoire holds about 700,000 clones, about 90% seen once, with 24% in the top ten. This clone was counted only a few times. The antigen remains unidentified.

The sequenced sample was naive CD8+ T cells sorted from blood. The J gene is TRBJ2-2, the V gene TRBV15; D not certain. This sequence originates from a man aged 30-40 years in good health. The CDR3 region is CATSPIPDGELFF. In DNA form, the CDR3 reads TGTGCCACCAGTCCTATTCCCGACGGGGAGCTGTTTTTT.